This TCR beta chain was profiled in a study of shared clonotypes between healthy human individuals (dated by TCRdb to about 2020). As for the study more broadly: A few men and two women, aged 18 to 49 years, made up the cohort. Leukapheresis yielded between about 0.94 and 8.9 billion PBMCs per donor. To increase sequencing depth and limit assay-specific biases, different laboratories used diverse techniques to prepare libraries and sequence TCR repertoires. For each donor, CD4 naive and CD4 memory were each given three plates, CD8 naive was given two plates, and CD8 memory was given one plate. The study deeply sequenced blood TCR repertoires of five healthy adults to estimate repertoire size and the extent of clonotype sharing between individuals.

The investigation overall reported the following: Higher generation probabilities were observed for clonotypes shared by all four sorted-subset donors than for non-shared clonotypes. Naive subsets generally had larger estimated clonotype richness than memory subsets did. Only blood was sampled, and tissue TCR repertoires likely differ from those in blood. Because the study included only a small number of donors, the genetic and exposure-history diversity represented was limited. Incomplete sequencing was indicated by rarefaction of sorted-subset datasets, despite the large sequencing depth. Pairwise subsampling led to the expectation that sequencing depth would affect the degree of clonotype sharing among donors. When a handful of donors were compared, the shared fraction of clonotypes was around 5% for naive CD4, 3.5% to 4% for naive CD8, roughly 2.5% for memory CD4, and 0.35% to 0.4% for memory CD8.

Using the deep immunoSEQ assay, TCR CDR3 regions were amplified from genomic DNA by multiplex PCR. Extracted genomic DNA from each cell subset was distributed evenly across all wells of several immunoSEQ 96-well plates, and each plate was treated as a replicate. Each replicate PCR for sorted subsets received approximately 220 ng genomic DNA, equal to roughly 33,000 T cell genomes. The purified libraries were quantified using a Qubit 3.0 fluorometer, sized with a Bioanalyzer 2100, and then quantified again using the KAPA Library Quantification kit. Each immunoSEQ 96-well plate was sequenced on its own single-read 150-cycle Illumina NextSeq 550 flow cell. The authors' pipeline ran thus. The immunoSEQ output contained only junctional sequences without quality scores, so filtering could not match that applied to full-length reads. To assign V/J genes and CDR3, sequences were annotated using PyIR, a Python wrapper for IgBLAST v1.9, with IMGT germline references. Any read was removed if the V/J assignment was weak (E-value above 1e-6), the CDR3 was missing, or the read contained stop codons, out-of-frame junctions, or ambiguous translated residues. V3J clonotypes were defined as sequences sharing the same inferred V gene, J gene, and CDR3 amino acid sequence. Percentage overlap between repertoires was calculated by dividing the number of shared unique clonotypes by the size of the smaller repertoire. Three approaches were used to assess repertoire richness: RTK rarefaction, the Chao1 estimator, and Recon v2.1 estimates of unobserved clonotypes. Generation probabilities for all TCRbeta clonotypes obtained by the gDNA method from a handful of donors were computed using OLGA. TCRdb stores this immuneACCESS table with in-frame sequences only. Part of the clones is absent; in the studies checked, under half of the shortfall reflects unresolved V genes, and no reason is known for the rest. From that table come the V and J calls and clone size; the DNA was used to work out D and trimming. The sample table lists a few million clones, approximately 90% of them with a count of one. Of the sample, under 0.15% falls within the top ten clones.

As concerns this clone: There is no known antigen for this receptor. Qualities for individual bases were not recorded, and no much larger clone is one base off.

CDR1 and CDR2, per the germline V gene, are SGHTA and FQGNSA. Trimming removed 6 bases from V and 4 bases from J, leaving 14 bases between the germline ends. The CDR3 covers 14 residues, taking in both the cysteine and the phenylalanine. Of the read, only the CDR3 DNA is kept; its 42 bases are in frame from base 1. The donors were healthy, HIV-negative adults with no recently reported acute infections or vaccinations. Every donor was a Caucasian adult living in Nashville, Tennessee, USA. CD4+ T cells were enriched by magnetic negative selection; naive cells were then positively selected on CD45RA, and the negative fraction formed the memory subset. Blood was obtained by leukapheresis, after which PBMCs were separated by Ficoll-Histopaque density gradient centrifugation and cryopreserved in liquid nitrogen vapor phase. Purity and quantity of every magnetically sorted T cell population were checked by analytical flow cytometry. Each sorted fraction had its genomic DNA isolated and then quantified by UV absorbance on a Nanodrop 2000c.

The origin of this receptor is a man between 18 and 29 years old in good health. The material sequenced was naive CD4+ T cells sorted from blood. The sample's cell subset or site label, in plain terms: CD45RA+ positively selected. The rearranged segments are TRBV7-2 and TRBJ2-3; no D segment can be confidently identified. The DNA is TGTGCCAGCAGTTCGACACGGACGGCAGATACGCAGTATTTT. Protein translation: CASSSTRTADTQYF. The variable domain in full, with residues beyond the CDR3 obtained from the reference TRBV7-2 and TRBJ2-3 genes, is GAGVSQSPSNKVTEKGKDVELRCDPISGHTALYWYRQSLGQGLEFLIYFQGNSAPDKSGLPSDRFSAERTGGSVSTLTIQRTQQEDSAVYLCASSSTRTADTQYFGPGTRLTVL.